This TCR beta chain stems from a study of blood T cell repertoires in COVID-19. Study as a whole: T cells, B-cell-depleted T cells, or PBMCs provided the cDNA or gDNA that served as material.

This clone has a single count. Germline values: CDR1 MNHEY, CDR2 SMNVEV (reference sequence). This CDR3 region has 18 residues. V gave up 4 bases and J gave up 3 bases; unmatched junction bases: 13. Study processing details: Estimates of nucleated cell counts were drawn from the amplification of reference gene primers. Using immunoSEQ multiplex PCR, the repertoire was profiled, and TCRdb retains in-frame clones only, with some absent. V and J calls and clone size follow that table, whereas D and trimming were derived from the DNA. The sample has some 220,000 clones; about 82% are singletons. The rearrangement links TRBV27 to TRBJ2-2, with TRBD1 identical over 8 bases. This receptor was identified in a man aged 50-59 years with COVID-19, enrolled during active disease. Specimen: peripheral blood. CDR3 DNA: TGTGCCAGCAGTTGGATTGTTCAGGGGGCAGGGGACACCGGGGAGCTGTTTTTT. This sequence encodes CASSWIVQGAGDTGELFF.